Sequencing of this T cell receptor beta chain was carried out in a study of cytomegalovirus exposure and HLA in healthy donors (dated by TCRdb to 2017 to 2019). Broadly, across the study: An earlier analysis of 587 of the donors reported over 250 Gb of sequence data and 90 million to 120 million unique TCR beta sequences obtained from 150 million to 200 million T cells. The later analysis used no new phenotypic data to find candidate immune exposures, relying instead on TCR beta sequences and their occurrence across donors. An earlier analysis of some 500 of the donors used high-throughput TCR beta sequencing to judge whether each TCR beta V gene segment behaved as functional or pseudogenic. Of the roughly 400 genotyped donors, about 80% fell in the genetic ancestry cluster associated with self-reported Caucasian donors. Using immunosequencing, the study profiled T cell repertoires from 550 to 750 subjects and related those repertoires to cytomegalovirus serostatus. Roughly 5 DR-DQ haplotypes were handled as single units for association and clustering, since linkage in the cohort was strong. Every repertoire in the discovery cohort had been generated on one and the same sequencing platform. Roughly 300 gigabases of sequencing data and roughly 81 million unique TCR sequences made up an early release that covered roughly 670 HLA-typed donors. The study combined high-throughput TCR immunosequencing, statistical association of individual TCRs with disease status, and machine learning to predict cytomegalovirus infection status. The aim of the study was to test whether cataloging public T cell receptors could identify signatures of past pathogen exposure. Genome-wide SNP genotypes for about three fifths of the roughly 700 donors were used in a later genetic analysis, which treated that subset as a discovery cohort. The number of donors typed differed by locus, with roughly 629-640 for A, B, C, DRB1 and DQB1, 522 for DQA1, about 610 for DPA1, and around 460 for DPB1. Class I and class II HLA loci were covered by the typing at four-digit resolution. A later analysis re-examined previously published TCR beta repertoires from roughly 720 donors and added high-resolution HLA genotyping to investigate patterns of TCR occurrence. Across about 370 genotyped donors of the cohort, an average of approximately 220,000 unique TCR beta nucleotide sequences per donor were sequenced, and approximately 17% of those sequences were non-productive. Donor age, sex, ethnicity and CMV serostatus were compiled alongside the repertoire data. Along with the roughly 670-subject first cohort, a separate validation cohort of about 110 different subjects was used.

The cohort was made up of about 670 healthy bone marrow donors. Cohort members were all nominally healthy when sampled, although unrecorded immune exposures were likely present. The donor was CMV seronegative and belonged to the group of more than 300 seronegative cohort members. Each donor provided a peripheral blood sample, and peripheral blood mononuclear cells were used for TCR beta sequencing. The Qiagen DNeasy Blood Extraction Kit was used to extract genomic DNA from the blood cell samples. CDR1 and CDR2 are read off the germline V gene as SGHTA and FQGTGA. The CDR3 runs 18 amino acids, cysteine and phenylalanine included. Just the 54-base CDR3 DNA is kept, in frame starting at base 1. V loses 2 bases, J loses 2 bases, and the germline ends lie 19 bases apart. Summary of the overall study and its limitations: Because the 87-base-pair reads could not distinguish some IMGT-functional V segments, including TRBV6-2 and TRBV6-3, those segments were excluded. The earlier analysis of 587 of the donors excluded 15 to 20 rarely observed V segments, including chromosome 9 orphons, because counts were too low. Linkage disequilibrium might explain the correlated functional status among segregating V segments, but an unknown experimental factor could not be ruled out. A few of the identified cytomegalovirus-associated TCR beta chains were confirmed in vitro to be specific for cytomegalovirus antigens. It was suggested by the authors that the approach could potentially be generalized to other disease states and immunological phenotypes. In a later analysis, most CMV-associated TCR beta chains were found to appear HLA-restricted, with HLA associations seemingly driven largely by CMV exposure. Because HLA typing was unavailable for some donors at each locus, only the typed subset was used in association tests. Cytomegalovirus status was reported to be diagnosed by the classifier with high specificity and sensitivity in both the original and validation cohorts. Roughly uniform sequencing depth across donors was assumed in presence/absence analyses, although this assumption may not hold. A cluster of highly shared sequence variants was judged likely to be a technical artifact of the sequencing pipeline. Only TCR beta chains were sequenced in this cohort, and the absence of alpha or paired-chain data limited detectable features. In a later analysis, HLA-associated TCR beta chains showed more clonal expansion and lower generation probabilities than non-associated chains that were equally common. A further reported finding was that TCR beta sequences accurately predicted the HLA-A and HLA-B alleles for most subjects in the first cohort. CMV serostatus was the only immune exposure information available for the cohort. A later analysis found that TCR association rates varied across HLA loci, with DRB1 alleles showing the most associated TCRs and HLA-C alleles the fewest. An earlier analysis of around 600 of the donors showed that most TCR beta V segments appeared in productive rearrangements either about 87% or about 30% of the time, which broadly matched IMGT annotations. When HLA alleles, especially DR and DQ, strongly co-occurred, attributing TCR associations to individual alleles was difficult. In a later analysis, several top co-occurrence clusters were reported to appear linked to parvovirus B19, influenza, CMV and Epstein-Barr virus. An association between a missense DCLRE1C variant and V-gene and J-gene trimming of TCR beta chains was found in a later genetic analysis and replicated in an independent cohort. Most TCR sequences were seen in very few donors, while some public TCRs were found in many individuals. In a later genetic analysis, fewer N-insertions in productive TCRs were reported among donors in an Asian-associated ancestry cluster than the roughly 640-donor mean. In a later analysis, around 15,000 TCR beta sequences were associated with specific HLA alleles at a false discovery rate of 0.05. A total of 150 or so TCR beta chains were listed by the study as associated with cytomegalovirus.

Library construction relied on the immunoSEQ multiplex PCR assay. A mixture of 60 forward primers for TCR Vbeta segments and 13 reverse primers for TCR Jbeta segments was used in the multiplex PCR. Amplification of the CDR3 region of rearranged TCR beta genes was performed with a multiplex PCR assay on genomic DNA. Amplified TCR beta libraries were sequenced as 87-base-pair reads on the Illumina HiSeq System. As for the original processing: A later analysis tallied approximately 87 million unique TCR beta chains across the 666 repertoires, and approximately 12 million of those chains were shared by two or more donors. A nearest-neighbor algorithm error-corrected the raw reads and collapsed the reads into unique sequences, merging closely related sequences to remove PCR and sequencing errors. V, D and J gene segments were assigned by aligning CDR3 sequences to IMGT reference sequences. For a sequence to be retained, a match of at least six nucleotides to both a V gene segment and a J gene segment was required. Rearrangements were classified as productive when the CDR3 lacked stop codons and remained in frame with V and J, and all other rearrangements were classified as non-productive. Following IMGT convention, CDR3 was defined as the stretch from the second conserved V-encoded cysteine to the conserved J-encoded phenylalanine. In an earlier analysis of 500 to 650 of the donors, sequences lacking an unambiguous match to a single V gene segment were excluded. In an earlier analysis of around 590 of the donors, a V segment was called functional when productive rearrangements were above 56.7%, and segregating when the standard deviation between donors exceeded 5%. A statistical classification framework was developed to diagnose cytomegalovirus status using the catalog of TCR beta chain sequences. A later analysis assigned V and J genes by comparing TCR nucleotide sequences with IMGT/GENE-DB human TR gene sequences. In a later analysis, CDR3 sequences and most-parsimonious VDJ recombination scenarios were assigned using the TCRdist pipeline. In a later analysis, every TCR beta chain was defined by the combination of its CDR3 amino acid sequence and its V-gene family, and reads without a unique V-gene family were dropped. To address suspected cross-contamination and a sequencing artifact, a later analysis removed roughly 640 highly shared, low-generation-probability nucleotide sequences. A later analysis calculated a clonal expansion index for each public chain from normalized within-repertoire ranks of inferred template counts. A later analysis computed generation probabilities with a VDJ recombination model fitted to out-of-frame rearrangements, and checked the results against IGoR. In a later analysis, TCR-TCR, TCR-HLA and TCR-CMV co-occurrence was scored with hypergeometric tests, and a repertoire-size bias correction was applied to TCR pairs. In a later analysis, false discovery rates were estimated by permuting HLA or CMV assignments 20 times. In a later analysis, co-occurring TCRs were grouped with DBSCAN, and TCRdist sequence similarity was added when clustering was performed within HLA-allele-positive subsets. Repertoires with fewer than 30,000 or more than 120,000 public chains were left out of co-occurrence clustering, as were roughly five repertoires with anomalous nucleotide sharing. TCRdb took over this immuneACCESS table, retaining in-frame rearrangements with V and J assigned. Such tables are incomplete; in checked studies, under half of the missing clones stem from an unresolved V gene, and the remainder is unexplained. V and J calls and clone size are as listed in that table; D and trimming were resolved from the DNA. Present in this sample are 100,000 to 150,000 clones, about four fifths of which were seen just once. Roughly 4% of the sample goes to the ten largest clones.

A remark on this clone: It lacks a known antigen. No qualities accompany the bases; no much larger clone lies one base away.

Sequences were obtained from PBMCs. Recombination connected TRBV7-3 to TRBJ2-1; the D gene is possibly TRBD2, with 5 bases matching. The sequence was obtained from a woman in her thirties or forties in good health and CMV-seronegative. The DNA sequence is as follows: TGTGCCAGCAGCTTATACCCGGGGAAGGGTCGCCCCTACAATGAGCAGTTCTTC. Its protein product is CASSLYPGKGRPYNEQFF.